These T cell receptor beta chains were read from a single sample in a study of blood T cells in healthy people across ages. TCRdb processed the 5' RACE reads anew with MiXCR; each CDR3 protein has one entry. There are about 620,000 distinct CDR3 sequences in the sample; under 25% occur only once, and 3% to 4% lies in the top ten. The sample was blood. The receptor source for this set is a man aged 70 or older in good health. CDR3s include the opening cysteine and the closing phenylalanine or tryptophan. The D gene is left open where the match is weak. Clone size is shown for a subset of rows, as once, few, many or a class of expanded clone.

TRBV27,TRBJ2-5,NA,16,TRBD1,TGTGCCAGCAGTAGACTTCCGGGACAGGGGCTGGTGACCCAGTACTTC,CASSRLPGQGLVTQYF
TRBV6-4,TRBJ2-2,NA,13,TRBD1,TGTGCCAGCGGTACAGGGGCGAACGGGGAGCTGTTTTTT,CASGTGANGELFF
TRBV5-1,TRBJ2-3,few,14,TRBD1,TGCGCCACGTGGACAGGGGAGCGCACAGATACGCAGTATTTT,CATWTGERTDTQYF
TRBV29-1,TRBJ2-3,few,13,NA,TGCAGCGCCCGGAGGTGGAGCACAGATACGCAGTATTTT,CSARRWSTDTQYF
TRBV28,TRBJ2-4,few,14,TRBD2,TGTGCCAGCAGTTTCAGCGGGAGCTCCGGGCTTCAGTACTTC,CASSFSGSSGLQYF
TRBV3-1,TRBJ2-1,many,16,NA,TGTGCCAGCAGCCAAGATACTCTGGGCAGGGGGGATGAGCAGTTCTTC,CASSQDTLGRGDEQFF
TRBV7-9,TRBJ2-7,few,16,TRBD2,TGTGCCAGCAGCTTAGCGACTAGCGGGAGGTTCGGCGAGCAGTACTTC,CASSLATSGRFGEQYF
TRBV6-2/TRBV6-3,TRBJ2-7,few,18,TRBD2,TGTGCCAGCAGTCATGGGACTAGCGGGAGCAGGCCCTCCTACGAGCAGTACTTC,CASSHGTSGSRPSYEQYF
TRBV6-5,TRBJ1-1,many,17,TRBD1,TGTGCCAGCAACCGAAGGACAGGGGGCTTACAGAACACTGAAGCTTTCTTT,CASNRRTGGLQNTEAFF
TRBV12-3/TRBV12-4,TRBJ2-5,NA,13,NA,TGTGCCAGCAGCTACCGGGCCACGGGGACCCAGTACTTC,CASSYRATGTQYF
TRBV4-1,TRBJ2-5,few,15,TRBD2,TGCGCCAGCAGCCAGACACCCCGGGGGGAAGAGACCCAGTACTTC,CASSQTPRGEETQYF
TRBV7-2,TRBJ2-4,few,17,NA,TGTGCCAGCAGCTTATATCCGGACAGACTAGCCAAAAACATTCAGTACTTC,CASSLYPDRLAKNIQYF
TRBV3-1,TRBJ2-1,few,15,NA,TGTGCCAGCAGCACCCCTCGTGGGAGCTACAATGAGCAGTTCTTC,CASSTPRGSYNEQFF
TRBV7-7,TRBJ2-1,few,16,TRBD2,TGTGCTAGCAGCCCCACGGGGGCGGGAGGGGGCTATGAGCAGTTCTTC,CASSPTGAGGGYEQFF
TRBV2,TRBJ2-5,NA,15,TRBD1,TGTGCCAGCAGCATGGACAGGGGCCCTCAAGAGACCCAGTACTTC,CASSMDRGPQETQYF
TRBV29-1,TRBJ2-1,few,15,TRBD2,TGCAGCGTTGAAGAACGAGCGGGAGGGACTGATGAGCAGTTCTTC,CSVEERAGGTDEQFF
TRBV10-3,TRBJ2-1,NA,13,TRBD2,TGTGCCATCGGGACTAGCGGGAGGCATGAGCAGTTCTTC,CAIGTSGRHEQFF
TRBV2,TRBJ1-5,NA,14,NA,TGTGCCAGCGGGAGCATAGATAGCAATCAGCCCCAGCATTTT,CASGSIDSNQPQHF
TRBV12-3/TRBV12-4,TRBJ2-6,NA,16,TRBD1,TGTGCCAGCAGTTTCGGGACAGGGTCTGGGGCCAACGTCCTGACTTTC,CASSFGTGSGANVLTF
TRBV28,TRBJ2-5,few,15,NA,TGTGCCAGCAGTTTATCAGGGGCGAGGTTCGGGACCCAGTACTTC,CASSLSGARFGTQYF
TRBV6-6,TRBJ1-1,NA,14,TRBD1,TGTGCCAGCAGAGGACAGGTAGGTCCGGTGGAAGCTTTCTTT,CASRGQVGPVEAFF
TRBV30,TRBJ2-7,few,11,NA,TGTGCCTGGAGTGTCTCCTACGAGCAGTACTTC,CAWSVSYEQYF
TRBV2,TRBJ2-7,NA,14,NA,TGTGCCAGCAAAAGGGTCCAGGCTTATTACGAGCAGTACTTC,CASKRVQAYYEQYF
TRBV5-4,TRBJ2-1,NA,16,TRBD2,TGTGCCAGCAGCCTAATGAGCGGGAGCCGGAGGGATGAGCAGTTCTTC,CASSLMSGSRRDEQFF
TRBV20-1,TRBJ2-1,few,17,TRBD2,TGCAGTGCTAAACTAGCGGGAGGTGCGAGCTCCTACAATGAGCAGTTCTTC,CSAKLAGGASSYNEQFF
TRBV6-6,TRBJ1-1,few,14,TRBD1,TGTGCCAGCAGTTACAAGGCAGGGGGGACTGAAGCTTTCTTT,CASSYKAGGTEAFF
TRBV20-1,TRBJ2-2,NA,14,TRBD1,TGCAGTGCCCCAGGACAGGGGAAAACCGGGGAGCTGTTTTTT,CSAPGQGKTGELFF
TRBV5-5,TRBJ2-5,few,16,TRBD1,TGTGCCAGCAGCTCATCCCGGACAGGGGGTGTAGAGACCCAGTACTTC,CASSSSRTGGVETQYF
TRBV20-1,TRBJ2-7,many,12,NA,TGCAGTGCTGGGGTTGACTCCTACGAGCAGTACTTC,CSAGVDSYEQYF
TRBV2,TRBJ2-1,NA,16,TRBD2,TGTGCCAGCAGGCGCGGGACTAGCGGGAGTATCGATGAGCAGTTCTTC,CASRRGTSGSIDEQFF
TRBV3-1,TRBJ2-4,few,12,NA,TGTGCCAGCAGCTACCAGAAAAACATTCAGTACTTC,CASSYQKNIQYF
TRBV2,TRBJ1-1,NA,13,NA,TGTGCCATTAACGAAAACCTGAACACTGAAGCTTTCTTT,CAINENLNTEAFF
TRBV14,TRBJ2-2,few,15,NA,TGTGCCAGCAGCCAGACGGTGGTTTACGCCGGGGAGCTGTTTTTT,CASSQTVVYAGELFF
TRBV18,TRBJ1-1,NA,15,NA,TGTGCCAGCTCACCCGGATCAGGGTATCTCACTGAAGCTTTCTTT,CASSPGSGYLTEAFF
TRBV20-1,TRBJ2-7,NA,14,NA,TGCAGTGCTAGAGACCCAGGACCCTCCTACGAGCAGTACTTC,CSARDPGPSYEQYF
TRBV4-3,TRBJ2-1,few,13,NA,TGCGCCAGCAGCCAAAACAGGGTAAATGAGCAGTTCTTC,CASSQNRVNEQFF
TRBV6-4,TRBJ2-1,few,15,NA,TGTGCCAGCAGCCTGACGGGAGTAGTTTTTGATGAGCAGTTCTTC,CASSLTGVVFDEQFF
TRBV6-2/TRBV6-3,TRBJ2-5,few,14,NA,TGTGCCAGCAGTTACTCGCTGGGGCAGGAGACCCAGTACTTC,CASSYSLGQETQYF
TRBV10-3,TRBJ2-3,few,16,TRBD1,TGTGCCATCAGTGAGTCGCTGACAGGGGTGGTAGATACGCAGTATTTT,CAISESLTGVVDTQYF
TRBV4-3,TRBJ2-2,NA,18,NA,TGCGCCAGCAGCCAAGATGAGGTAGCAGCTTCGAACACCGGGGAGCTGTTTTTT,CASSQDEVAASNTGELFF
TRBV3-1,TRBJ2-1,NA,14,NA,TGTGCCAGCAGCCAAGAGGTGGGCGGCTATGAGCAGTTCTTC,CASSQEVGGYEQFF
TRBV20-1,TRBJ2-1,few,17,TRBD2,TGCAGTGCTAGAGATCTAAGGACTAGTAAATCCTACAATGAGCAGTTCTTC,CSARDLRTSKSYNEQFF
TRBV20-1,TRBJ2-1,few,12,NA,TGCAGTGTAGCGCACCCCTACAATGAGCAGTTCTTC,CSVAHPYNEQFF
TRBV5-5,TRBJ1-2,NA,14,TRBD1,TGTGCCAGCAGCTTGTGGGGACAGGGTGATGGCTACACCTTC,CASSLWGQGDGYTF
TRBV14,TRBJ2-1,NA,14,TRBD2,TGTGCCAGCAGCCCTAACGGCGGGAGGGCCAGGCAGTTCTTC,CASSPNGGRARQFF
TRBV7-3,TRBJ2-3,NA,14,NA,TGTGCCAGCAGCTTAGGAAATACAGGGCCCACGCAGTATTTT,CASSLGNTGPTQYF
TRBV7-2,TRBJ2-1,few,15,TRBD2,TGTGCCAGCAGCTCCGGGACTACCTGGGGCGATGAGCAGTTCTTC,CASSSGTTWGDEQFF
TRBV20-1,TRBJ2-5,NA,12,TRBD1,TGCAGTGCTAGGCCGGGACAGGGTTGGCAGTACTTC,CSARPGQGWQYF
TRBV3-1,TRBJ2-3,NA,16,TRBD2,TGTGCCAGCAGCCAAGATCTTGCGGGAGGCACAGATACGCAGTATTTT,CASSQDLAGGTDTQYF
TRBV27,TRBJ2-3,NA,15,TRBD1,TGTGCCAGCAGTTTATTCGGACAGGGGGCAGATACGCAGTATTTT,CASSLFGQGADTQYF
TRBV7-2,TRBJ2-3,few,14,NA,TGTGCCAGCAGCCGTGGACAGTTCACAGATACGCAGTATTTT,CASSRGQFTDTQYF
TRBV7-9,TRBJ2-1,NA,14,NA,TGTGCCAGCGGCACCGCAGGCTCCTACAATGAGCAGTTCTTC,CASGTAGSYNEQFF
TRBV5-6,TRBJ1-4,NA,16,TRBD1,TGTGCCAGCAGCTTGGTCATGCAGGGGGCGACTGAAAAACTGTTTTTT,CASSLVMQGATEKLFF